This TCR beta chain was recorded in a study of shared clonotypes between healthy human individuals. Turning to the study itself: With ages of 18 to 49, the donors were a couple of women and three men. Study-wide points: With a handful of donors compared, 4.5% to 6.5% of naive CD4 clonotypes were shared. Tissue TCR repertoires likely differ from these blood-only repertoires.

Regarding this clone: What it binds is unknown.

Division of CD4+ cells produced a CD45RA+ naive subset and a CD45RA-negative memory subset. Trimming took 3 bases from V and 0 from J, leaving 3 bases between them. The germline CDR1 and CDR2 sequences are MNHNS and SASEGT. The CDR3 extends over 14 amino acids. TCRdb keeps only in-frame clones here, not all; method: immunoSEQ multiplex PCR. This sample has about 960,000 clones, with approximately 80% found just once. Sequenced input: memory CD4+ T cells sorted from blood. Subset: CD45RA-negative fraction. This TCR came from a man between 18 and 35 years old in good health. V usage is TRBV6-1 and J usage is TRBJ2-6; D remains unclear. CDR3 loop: CASSDNSGANVLTF. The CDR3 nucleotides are TGTGCCAGCAGTGACAACTCTGGGGCCAACGTCCTGACTTTC.